One sample yielded the 29 T cell receptor beta chains listed below, sequenced in a study of blood T cell repertoires in COVID-19. The method was immunoSEQ multiplex PCR; TCRdb's version includes in-frame clones alone and lacks a portion of them. Of 100,000 to 150,000 clones listed, approximately 82% were seen once; the top ten hold 3.8%. Sequencing was carried out using peripheral blood. The source of these receptors is a woman in her fifties or sixties with acute or convalescent COVID-19.

The chain carries TRBV18 and TRBJ1-1; D possibly corresponds to TRBD1 (6 bases). The germline gives CDR1 KGHSH, CDR2 LQKENI. Trimming shortened V by 5 bases and J by 1 base, and 11 bases separated the two germline ends. The CDR3 loop spans 14 amino acids. In DNA, the CDR3 is TGTGCCAGCTCAGCACACAGGGAGAACACTGAAGCTTTCTTT. Its translation: CASSAHRENTEAFF.

The gene calls are TRBV6-7 and TRBJ1-5, with D hard to call. TRBV6-7 is assigned to the ORF class and has an uncertain function. CDR3 length: 12 residues. V was trimmed by 9 bases and J by 6 bases, leaving 12 bases between them. The CDR3 region has the DNA TGTGCCAGTCCCGGGGAGGGTCAGCCCCAGCATTTT. This sequence encodes CASPGEGQPQHF.

The gene calls are TRBV19 and TRBJ1-3; 7 nucleotides line up with TRBD1. The CDR3 consists of 11 residues. Germline V gene sequence: CDR1 LNHDA, CDR2 SQIVND (reference sequence). CDR3 in DNA: TGTGCGACAGGGTCTGGAAACACCATATATTTT. Protein sequence: CATGSGNTIYF.

The gene calls are TRBV7-6 and TRBJ1-1; D possibly corresponds to TRBD1 (5 bases). The CDR3 is 15 amino acids. Germline V gene sequence: CDR1 SGHVS, CDR2 FNYEAQ. V shed 10 bases and J shed 5 bases, with 23 bases lying between them. This CDR3 reads CATTLTANKGTEAFF. The CDR3 coding sequence is TGTGCCACCACTCTGACGGCTAACAAGGGGACTGAAGCTTTCTTT. Full variable domain (outside the CDR3, taken from reference TRBV7-6 and TRBJ1-1): GAGVSQSPRYKVTKRGQDVALRCDPISGHVSLYWYRQALGQGPEFLTYFNYEAQQDKSGLPNDRFSAERPEGSISTLTIQRTEQRDSAMYRCATTLTANKGTEAFFGQGTRLTVV.

The chain couples TRBV9 to TRBJ1-1; 9 bases match TRBD1. The germline gives CDR1 SGDLS, CDR2 YYNGEE. The CDR3 length is 15 residues. V trimming: 4 bases; J trimming: 4 bases; junction bases outside the gene matches: 8. The CDR3 DNA follows: TGTGCCAGCAGCCTCATCGGACAGGGGAGCACTGAAGCTTTCTTT. Translated: CASSLIGQGSTEAFF.

The genes are TRBV19 and TRBJ2-3; TRBD2 matches 10 bases. CDR1 and CDR2 from the germline V gene are LNHDA and SQIVND (reference sequence). This CDR3 comprises 19 residues. V lost 6 bases, J lost 0 bases, and 15 bases stayed unmatched. The CDR3 reads CASRLGQVASGGSTDTQYF. CDR3 sequence (DNA): TGTGCCAGTAGACTCGGACAGGTAGCTAGCGGGGGCAGCACAGATACGCAGTATTTT.

The CDR3 protein is CASGDQGQLNTEAFF. DNA of the CDR3: TGTGCCAGCGGAGACCAGGGACAGCTGAACACTGAAGCTTTCTTT. The J gene is TRBJ1-1, the V gene TRBV9; 7 bases map to TRBD1. This CDR3 comprises 15 residues. Trimming at V came to 7 bases and at J to 0 bases, leaving 9 bases not matched to a gene. Germline-derived CDR1 and CDR2 are SGDLS and YYNGEE.

The V gene is TRBV27, the J gene TRBJ1-6, with TRBD1 matching over 7 bases. CDR1 and CDR2 (germline): MNHEY, SMNVEV (reference sequence). Trimming cost V 2 bases and J 7 bases; bases outside gene matches: 8. The CDR3 sequence is 16 residues long. DNA for the CDR3: TGTGCCAGCAGTTTAAAGGCTGGGACAGCAAATTCACCCCTCCACTTT. This encodes CASSLKAGTANSPLHF.

This chain links TRBV2 with TRBJ1-5, with D tentatively TRBD1 (6 bases). Germline V gene data show CDR1 as SNHLY and CDR2 as FYNNEI. Trimming took off 10 bases at V and 1 base at J, with 11 bases between the two ends. The length of the CDR3 is 13 residues. This CDR3 is CAIQGESNQPQHF. DNA for the CDR3: TGTGCCATACAGGGCGAGAGCAATCAGCCCCAGCATTTT.

The CDR3 region has the DNA TGTGCCAGCAGCTCCAGGGGATCGGGTGCGGGCAATCAGCCCCAGCATTTT. It codes for CASSSRGSGAGNQPQHF. The chain uses TRBV7-8 and TRBJ1-5; D is perhaps TRBD1 (6 bases). Germline loops: CDR1 SGHVS, CDR2 FQNEAQ. Trimming removed 4 bases at V and 2 bases at J, with 18 bases between. This CDR3 contains 17 residues.

The rearrangement uses TRBV4-1 and TRBJ1-1; possibly TRBD1 for D (5 bases). The CDR3 totals 13 residues. Germline V lookup: CDR1 MGHRA, CDR2 YSYEKL. Trimming pared 0 bases from V and 5 bases from J, leaving 7 bases between. The CDR3 region is CASSQERGTEAFF. Written as DNA, the CDR3 is TGCGCCAGCAGCCAAGAAAGGGGAACTGAAGCTTTCTTT.

V is TRBV19 and J is TRBJ1-5; possibly TRBD1 for D (6 bases). The germline CDR1 and CDR2 sequences are LNHDA and SQIVND (reference sequence). V gave up 7 bases and J gave up 1 base, with 20 bases separating them. The CDR3 contains 17 residues. CDR3 in DNA: TGTGCCAGTAAAGCCACAGGGATTGGGGACAGCAATCAGCCCCAGCATTTT. Its protein is CASKATGIGDSNQPQHF.

The chain links TRBV30 to TRBJ2-7, with TRBD2 identical over 7 bases. V lost 0 bases to trimming and J lost 2 bases; unmatched junction nucleotides: 7. This CDR3 is 15 amino acids long. Per the germline V gene, CDR1 is GTSNPN and CDR2 is SVGIG (reference sequence). DNA for the CDR3: TGTGCCTGGAGTGTACGGGGAGGGTGGACCTACGAGCAGTACTTC. The encoded protein is CAWSVRGGWTYEQYF.

This chain joins TRBV7-8 and TRBJ1-1; D may be TRBD1 (6 bases). This CDR3 has 15 amino acids. Trimming cost V 4 bases and J 4 bases, with 16 bases left between them. In germline, CDR1 is SGHVS, CDR2 FQNEAQ. This CDR3 reads CASSSPGGASTEAFF. Written as DNA, the CDR3 is TGTGCCAGCAGCTCCCCGGGGGGGGCGAGCACTGAAGCTTTCTTT. Full variable domain (outside the CDR3, taken from reference TRBV7-8 and TRBJ1-1): GAGVSQSPRYKVAKRGQDVALRCDPISGHVSLFWYQQALGQGPEFLTYFQNEAQLDKSGLPSDRFFAERPEGSVSTLKIQRTQQEDSAVYLCASSSPGGASTEAFFGQGTRLTVV.

The gene calls are TRBV6-5 and TRBJ1-5; the D gene is possibly TRBD1 (5 bases). Germline values: CDR1 MNHEY, CDR2 SVGAGI. Between the trimmed V and J ends, which lost 6 bases and 2 bases, there was a span of 11 bases. This CDR3 has 14 residues. As DNA, the CDR3 is TGTGCCAGCAGCCCGGACACTGGCAATCAGCCCCAGCATTTT. Its translation is CASSPDTGNQPQHF.

In its sample, this clone was seen a few times. The rearrangement uses TRBV6-5 and TRBJ1-4; TRBD1 matches 8 bases. The CDR3 has 13 amino acids. Germline V gene sequence: CDR1 MNHEY, CDR2 SVGAGI. The trim removed 5 bases at V and 6 bases at J, leaving 2 bases unmatched. CDR3 sequence reads: CASSKDRDEKLFF. In DNA, the CDR3 is TGTGCCAGCAGTAAGGACAGGGATGAAAAACTGTTTTTT.

This clone turned up a few times. The chain recombines TRBV30 with TRBJ1-3, with 8 bases aligning to TRBD1. CDR3 length: 14 residues. From germline, CDR1 is GTSNPN and CDR2 SVGIG (reference sequence). The ends lost 3 bases at V and 9 bases at J; junction bases unmatched: 10. Here the CDR3 DNA reads TGTGCCTGGAGCCGACAGGGGATTACCTCCACCATATATTTT. This encodes CAWSRQGITSTIYF. The full variable domain, rest sourced from reference TRBV30 and TRBJ1-3, is SQTIHQWPATLVQPVGSPLSLECTVEGTSNPNLYWYRQAAGRGLQLLFYSVGIGQISSEVPQNLSASRPQDRQFILSSKKLLLSDSGFYLCAWSRQGITSTIYFGEGSWLTVV.

This chain joins TRBV6-5 and TRBJ1-2; D gene unclear. Germline lookup yields CDR1 MNHEY and CDR2 SVGAGI. Trimming took off 6 bases at V and 3 bases at J, with 11 bases between the two ends. The CDR3 extends over 13 amino acids. The chain's CDR3 is CASSPGSDYGYTF. The DNA of the CDR3 is TGTGCCAGCAGCCCCGGGTCAGACTATGGCTACACCTTC.

This clone has only a few counts. The chain uses TRBV2 and TRBJ1-4; D is unclear. This CDR3 has 15 residues. CDR1 is SNHLY and CDR2 is FYNNEI in the germline V gene. V was trimmed by 5 bases and J by 3 bases, leaving 13 bases between them. The DNA for the CDR3 is TGTGCCAGCAGTCCCTTGAGCGGTTCTAATGAAAAACTGTTTTTT. It is translated as CASSPLSGSNEKLFF.

The chain links TRBV28 to TRBJ2-7; TRBD2 matches 8 bases. CDR3 size: 14 residues. Germline V gene lookup returns CDR1 MDHEN and CDR2 SYDVKM. V lost 5 bases, J lost 3 bases, and 6 bases stayed unmatched. The CDR3 sequence: CASSPSGRGYEQYF. Written as DNA, the CDR3 is TGTGCCAGCAGTCCGAGCGGGAGAGGCTACGAGCAGTACTTC. The full variable domain, completed using reference TRBV28 and TRBJ2-7, is DVKVTQSSRYLVKRTGEKVFLECVQDMDHENMFWYRQDPGLGLRLIYFSYDVKMKEKGDIPEGYSVSREKKERFSLILESASTNQTSMYLCASSPSGRGYEQYFGPGTRLTVT.

This clone was seen a handful of times. The chain combines TRBV10-1 with TRBJ1-1, with TRBD1 matching 9 bases. With V trimmed by 5 bases and J by 4 bases, 14 bases remained unmatched. This CDR3 has 17 residues. Germline V gene sequence: CDR1 WNHNN, CDR2 SYGVQD (reference sequence). CDR3 region: CASSPGQGRIRGTEAFF. The CDR3 DNA reads TGCGCCAGCAGTCCAGGACAGGGGAGAATTCGAGGCACTGAAGCTTTCTTT.

The chain links TRBV7-9 to TRBJ1-5, with 8 bases that match TRBD1. Germline CDR1 SEHNR, CDR2 FQNEAQ (reference sequence). The CDR3 runs 17 residues. V lost 5 bases, J lost 1 base, and 10 bases stayed unmatched. The CDR3: CASSQVGQGISNQPQHF. In DNA form, the CDR3 reads TGTGCCAGCAGCCAAGTCGGACAGGGAATAAGCAATCAGCCCCAGCATTTT. Full variable domain (outside the CDR3, taken from reference TRBV7-9 and TRBJ1-5): DTGVSQNPRHKITKRGQNVTFRCDPISEHNRLYWYRQTLGQGPEFLTYFQNEAQLEKSRLLSDRFSAERPKGSFSTLEIQRTEQGDSAMYLCASSQVGQGISNQPQHFGDGTRLSIL.

This chain connects TRBV2 to TRBJ2-5, with D tentatively TRBD2 (6 bases). The CDR3 length is 14 residues. The germline V and J ends were trimmed by 4 bases and 2 bases, with 11 bases remaining between them. CDR1 and CDR2 from the germline V gene are SNHLY and FYNNEI. The CDR3 region is CASSVGGAQETQYF. In DNA, the CDR3 is TGTGCCAGCAGTGTAGGAGGGGCTCAAGAGACCCAGTACTTC. The full variable domain, with the rest looked up from reference TRBV2 and TRBJ2-5, is EPEVTQTPSHQVTQMGQEVILRCVPISNHLYFYWYRQILGQKVEFLVSFYNNEISEKSEIFDDQFSVERPDGSNFTLKIRSTKLEDSAMYFCASSVGGAQETQYFGPGTRLLVL.

The chain carries TRBV4-2 and TRBJ1-2; the D gene is possibly TRBD1 (6 bases). V was cut by 0 bases and J by 4 bases, with 12 bases left in between. Germline V CDR1 and CDR2: LGHNA, YNFKEQ. The CDR3 length is 15 residues. CDR3 bases: TGTGCCAGCAGCCAAGAATACAGGGAAGTCTATGGCTACACCTTC. It codes for CASSQEYREVYGYTF.

The DNA of the CDR3 is TGTGCCAGCAGTGAATCAGGTGATTCACCCCTCCACTTT. Translated, it gives CASSESGDSPLHF. The chain uses TRBV6-1 and TRBJ1-6, with D unclear. V shed 2 bases and J shed 8 bases, with 7 bases lying between them. The CDR3 loop spans 13 amino acids. CDR1 MNHNS and CDR2 SASEGT come from the germline V gene.

The chain combines TRBV19 with TRBJ1-4, with 12 positions matching TRBD1. CDR3 length equals 16 residues. The germline V gene encodes CDR1 LNHDA and CDR2 SQIVND (reference sequence). V trimming: 6 bases; J trimming: 6 bases; junction bases outside the gene matches: 8. The DNA for the CDR3 is TGTGCCAGTAGAAAAGCAGGGACAGGGGGCGATGAAAAACTGTTTTTT. This codes for CASRKAGTGGDEKLFF.

This chain uses TRBV28 with TRBJ2-3; 9 nucleotides align to TRBD2. The CDR3 spans 12 residues. V was pared by 7 bases and J by 5 bases, with 1 base of the junction left unmatched. CDR1 and CDR2 (germline): MDHEN, SYDVKM. The CDR3 loop is CASTSGVDTQYF. The CDR3 DNA follows: TGTGCCAGCACTAGCGGGGTAGATACGCAGTATTTT.

V gene TRBV7-9 combines with J gene TRBJ2-5; 9 bases line up with TRBD2. The V and J ends lost 5 bases and 4 bases, in that order; junction bases with no gene match: 11. This CDR3 comprises 16 residues. The germline CDR1 and CDR2 sequences are SEHNR and FQNEAQ (reference sequence). CDR3 protein: CASSRHAGGGVETQYF. In nucleotides, the CDR3 is TGTGCCAGCAGCCGACATGCTGGCGGGGGGGTAGAGACCCAGTACTTC.

The V and J genes are TRBV19 and TRBJ1-5; tentatively, D is TRBD1 (5 bases). The V gene's germline CDR1 is LNHDA and CDR2 SQIVND (reference sequence). V shed 5 bases and J shed 1 base, with 12 bases lying between them. There are 15 residues in the CDR3. CDR3 amino acids: CASSPGVLSNQPQHF. The DNA of the CDR3 is TGTGCCAGTAGTCCGGGGGTCCTAAGCAATCAGCCCCAGCATTTT.